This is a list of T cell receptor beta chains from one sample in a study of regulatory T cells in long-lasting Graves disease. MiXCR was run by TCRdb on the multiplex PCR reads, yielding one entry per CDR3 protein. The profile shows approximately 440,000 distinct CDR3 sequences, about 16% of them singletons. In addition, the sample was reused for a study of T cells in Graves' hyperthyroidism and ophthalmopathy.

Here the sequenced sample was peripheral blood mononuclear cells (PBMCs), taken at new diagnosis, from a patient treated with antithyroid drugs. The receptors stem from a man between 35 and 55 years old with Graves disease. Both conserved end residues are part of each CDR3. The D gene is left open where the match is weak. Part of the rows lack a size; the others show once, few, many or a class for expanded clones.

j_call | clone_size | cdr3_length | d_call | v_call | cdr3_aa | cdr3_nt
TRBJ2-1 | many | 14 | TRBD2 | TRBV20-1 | CSALTSGKDNEQFF | TGCAGTGCCTTGACTAGCGGGAAGGACAATGAGCAGTTCTTC
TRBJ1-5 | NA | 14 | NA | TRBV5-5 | CASRLGGENQPQHF | TGTGCCAGCAGATTAGGTGGGGAGAATCAGCCCCAGCATTTT
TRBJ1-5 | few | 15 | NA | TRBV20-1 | CSARDRGGASRPQHF | TGCAGTGCTAGAGATCGGGGAGGGGCTAGTAGGCCCCAGCATTTT
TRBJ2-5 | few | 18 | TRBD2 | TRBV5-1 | CASSFTRLAGGRSETQYF | TGCGCCAGCAGCTTTACAAGACTAGCGGGAGGAAGGTCAGAGACCCAGTACTTC
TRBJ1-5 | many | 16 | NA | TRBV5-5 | CASSSGDARSNQPQHF | TGTGCCAGCAGCTCAGGGGACGCGAGGAGCAATCAGCCCCAGCATTTT
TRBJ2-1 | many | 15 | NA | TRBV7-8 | CASSLSGPAYNEQFF | TGTGCCAGCAGCTTATCCGGACCTGCCTACAATGAGCAGTTCTTC
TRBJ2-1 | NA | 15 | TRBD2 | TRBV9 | CASSTSGRSYNEQFF | TGTGCCAGCAGCACAAGCGGGAGATCCTACAATGAGCAGTTCTTC
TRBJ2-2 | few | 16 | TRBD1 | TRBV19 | CASRMGGTGDTGELFF | TGTGCCAGTAGGATGGGTGGGACAGGGGACACCGGGGAGCTGTTTTTT
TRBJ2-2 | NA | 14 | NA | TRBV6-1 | CASSAFTRGGELFF | TGTGCCAGCAGTGCCTTTACCAGGGGCGGGGAGCTGTTTTTT
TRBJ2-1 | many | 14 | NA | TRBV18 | CASSLRTDYNEQFF | TGTGCCAGCTCCCTCCGGACAGACTACAATGAGCAGTTCTTC
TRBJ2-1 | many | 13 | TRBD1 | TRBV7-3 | CASSSRQGGEQFF | TGTGCCAGCAGTTCTCGACAGGGTGGTGAGCAGTTCTTC
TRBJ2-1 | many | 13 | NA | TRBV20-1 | CSGGATDYNEQFF | TGCAGTGGGGGCGCAACGGACTACAATGAGCAGTTCTTC
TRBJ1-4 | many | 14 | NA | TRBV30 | CASAIQGSGEKLFF | TGTGCCTCCGCGATTCAGGGTAGCGGTGAAAAACTGTTTTTT
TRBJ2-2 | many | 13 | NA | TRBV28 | CASSLIDSVELFF | TGTGCCAGCAGTTTAATAGATTCTGTGGAGCTGTTTTTT
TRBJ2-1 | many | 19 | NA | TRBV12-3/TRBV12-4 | CASSLMWGASGETYNEQFF | TGTGCCAGCAGTTTAATGTGGGGGGCTAGCGGAGAAACCTACAATGAGCAGTTCTTC
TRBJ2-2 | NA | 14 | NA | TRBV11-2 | CASSLPGVVGELFF | TGTGCCAGCAGCTTACCAGGGGTTGTGGGGGAGCTGTTTTTT
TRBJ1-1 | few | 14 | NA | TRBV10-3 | CAISETPGNDKAFF | TGTGCCATCAGTGAAACTCCGGGTAATGATAAAGCTTTCTTT
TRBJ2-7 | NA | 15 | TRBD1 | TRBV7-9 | CASSHTGEKGIEQYF | TGTGCCAGCAGCCATACAGGGGAGAAGGGGATAGAGCAGTACTTC
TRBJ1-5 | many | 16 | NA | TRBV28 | CASSLYRGVDSQPQHF | TGTGCCAGCAGTTTATACAGAGGGGTTGATAGTCAGCCCCAGCATTTT
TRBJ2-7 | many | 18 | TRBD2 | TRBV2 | CASSETGTSGRVSYEQYF | TGTGCCAGCAGTGAAACGGGGACTAGCGGGAGGGTCTCCTACGAGCAGTACTTC
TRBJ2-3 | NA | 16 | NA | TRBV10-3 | CAISEGGTGSTDTQYF | TGTGCCATCAGTGAGGGGGGAACAGGGAGCACAGATACGCAGTATTTT
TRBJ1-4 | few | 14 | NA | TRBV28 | CASSGPGTLEKLFF | TGTGCCAGCAGTGGCCCCGGGACATTGGAAAAACTGTTTTTT
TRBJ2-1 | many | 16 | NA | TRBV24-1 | CATSDQTPSSYNEQFF | TGTGCCACCAGTGACCAGACCCCCAGCTCCTACAATGAGCAGTTCTTC
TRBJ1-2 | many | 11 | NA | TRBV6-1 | CASRANYGYTF | TGTGCCAGCAGGGCTAACTATGGCTACACCTTC
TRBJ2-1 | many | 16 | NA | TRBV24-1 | CATSDEDGNSYNEQFF | TGTGCCACCAGTGACGAGGACGGTAACTCCTACAATGAGCAGTTCTTC
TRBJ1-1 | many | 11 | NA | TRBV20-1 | CSASLAAEAFF | TGCAGTGCTAGTCTGGCAGCTGAAGCTTTCTTT
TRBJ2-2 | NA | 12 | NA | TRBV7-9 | CAQFHGPGELFF | TGTGCCCAATTTCATGGTCCCGGGGAGCTGTTTTTT
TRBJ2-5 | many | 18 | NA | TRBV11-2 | CASSLIGGAGGDQETQYF | TGTGCCAGCAGCTTAATAGGGGGGGCAGGGGGCGACCAAGAGACCCAGTACTTC
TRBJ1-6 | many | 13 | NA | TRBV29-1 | CSVHTGGDSPLHF | TGCAGCGTCCACACCGGGGGGGATTCACCCCTCCACTTT
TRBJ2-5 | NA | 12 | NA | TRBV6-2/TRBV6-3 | CASREAQETQYF | TGTGCCAGCCGGGAAGCGCAAGAGACCCAGTACTTC
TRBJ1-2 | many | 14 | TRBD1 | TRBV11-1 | CASSSRDRGYGYTF | TGTGCCAGCAGCTCCCGGGACAGGGGCTATGGCTACACCTTC
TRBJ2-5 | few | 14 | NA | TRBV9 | CASSVSSGRETQYF | TGTGCCAGCAGCGTAAGTTCGGGAAGGGAGACCCAGTACTTC
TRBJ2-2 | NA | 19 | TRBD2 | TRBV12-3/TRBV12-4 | CASGLGGGLAGAMTGELFF | TGTGCCAGCGGATTGGGGGGGGGACTAGCGGGAGCGATGACCGGGGAGCTGTTTTTT
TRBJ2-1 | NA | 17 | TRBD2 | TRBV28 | CASRSGLAGNSYNEQFF | TGTGCCAGCAGATCTGGACTAGCGGGCAACTCCTACAATGAGCAGTTCTTC
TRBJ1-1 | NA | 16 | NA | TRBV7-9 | CASSEEMGVSSTEAFF | TGTGCCAGCAGCGAGGAGATGGGAGTAAGTAGCACTGAAGCTTTCTTT
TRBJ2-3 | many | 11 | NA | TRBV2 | CASSPHDTQYF | TGTGCCAGCAGCCCACACGATACGCAGTATTTT
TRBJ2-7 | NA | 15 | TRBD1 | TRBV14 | CASSHVQDRGYEQYF | TGTGCCAGCAGCCACGTCCAAGACAGGGGCTACGAGCAGTACTTC
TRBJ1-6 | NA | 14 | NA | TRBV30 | CAWRSRGYNSPLHF | TGTGCCTGGAGAAGCCGGGGGTATAATTCACCCCTCCACTTT
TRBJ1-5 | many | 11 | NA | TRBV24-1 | CATSANGPQHF | TGTGCCACCAGTGCGAACGGGCCCCAGCATTTT
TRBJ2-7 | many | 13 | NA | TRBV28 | CASSFGGRYEQYF | TGTGCCAGCAGTTTCGGGGGGCGATACGAGCAGTACTTC
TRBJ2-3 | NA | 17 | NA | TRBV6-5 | CASSYSLRADSTDTQYF | TGTGCCAGCAGTTACTCTCTCAGGGCCGATAGCACAGATACGCAGTATTTT
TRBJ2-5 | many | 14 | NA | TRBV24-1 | CATSDPTGRETQYF | TGTGCCACCAGTGATCCCACAGGGCGCGAGACCCAGTACTTC
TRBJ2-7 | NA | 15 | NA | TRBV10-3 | CAISDGDATSYEQYF | TGTGCCATCAGTGATGGGGACGCAACCTCCTACGAGCAGTACTTC
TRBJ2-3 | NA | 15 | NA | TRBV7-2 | CASSLGGPPGDTQYF | TGTGCCAGCAGCTTAGGAGGGCCCCCGGGTGATACGCAGTATTTT
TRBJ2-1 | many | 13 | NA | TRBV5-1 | CASSFGDYNEQFF | TGCGCCAGCAGCTTCGGGGATTACAATGAGCAGTTCTTC
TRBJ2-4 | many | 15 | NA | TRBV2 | CASSDDAAAKNIQYF | TGTGCCAGCAGTGACGATGCGGCGGCCAAAAACATTCAGTACTTC
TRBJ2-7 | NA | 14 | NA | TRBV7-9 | CASSWDGGSYEQYF | TGTGCCAGCAGCTGGGACGGAGGTTCCTACGAGCAGTACTTC